This T cell receptor (beta chain) was sequenced during a study of cytomegalovirus exposure and HLA in healthy donors. Primers included in the PCR were 60 Vbeta and 13 Jbeta primers. The repertoire was sequenced with immunoSEQ multiplex PCR; TCRdb's copy has only in-frame clones and lacks some. Its listing shows about 130,000 clones. Germline-derived CDR1 and CDR2 are LNHDA and SQIVND (reference sequence). With 7 bases removed from V and 0 bases from J, the gap between germline ends came to 16 bases. This CDR3 region has 16 residues. The donors (healthy individuals) were bone marrow donors. The chain has TRBV19 and TRBJ1-3, with D possibly TRBD1 on 6 matching bases. Material for sequencing was PBMCs. The origin of this receptor is a woman aged 55-75 years in good health and CMV-seronegative. The CDR3 loop reads CASTARTAASGNTIYF. CDR3 in DNA: TGTGCCAGTACCGCTCGGACAGCAGCCTCTGGAAACACCATATATTTT.